One and the same sample provided the 4 T cell receptor beta chains below, sequenced in a study of cytomegalovirus exposure and HLA in healthy donors (dated by TCRdb to the late 2010s). Libraries were constructed by the immunoSEQ multiplex PCR assay. The multiplex PCR relied on a mix of 60 forward primers for TCR Vbeta segments and 13 reverse primers for TCR Jbeta segments. TCRdb carries this immuneACCESS record with in-frame sequences only. Its versions omit some clonotypes, under half of them owing to an unresolved V gene in the studies checked, with the rest unexplained. This sample lists about 110,000 clones; 75% were detected once. The leading ten clones occupy around 2.7% of the sample. The sample taken for sequencing was PBMCs. The receptors were gathered from a male donor in good health and CMV-seropositive.

This clone was counted between two and nine times. The rearrangement uses TRBV18 and TRBJ2-7; 9 nucleotides match TRBD2. Trimming at V came to 4 bases and at J to 3 bases, leaving 7 bases not matched to a gene. The CDR3 has 15 amino acids. Germline CDR1 is KGHSH and CDR2 is LQKENI. The CDR3 spells CASSLGSGGIYEQYF. For the CDR3, the DNA is TGTGCCAGCTCACTCGGAAGCGGGGGGATCTACGAGCAGTACTTC.

The chain couples TRBV7-3 to TRBJ1-5, with D unclear. There are 14 residues in the CDR3. The V gene's germline CDR1 is SGHTA and CDR2 FQGTGA. Trimming removed 5 bases at V and 0 bases at J, with 8 bases between. This chain's CDR3 is CASSQVYSNQPQHF. CDR3 sequence (DNA): TGTGCCAGCAGCCAGGTCTATAGCAATCAGCCCCAGCATTTT. Variable domain in full (rest from reference TRBV7-3 and TRBJ1-5): GAGVSQTPSNKVTEKGKYVELRCDPISGHTALYWYRQSLGQGPEFLIYFQGTGAADDSGLPNDRFFAVRPEGSVSTLKIQRTERGDSAVYLCASSQVYSNQPQHFGDGTRLSIL.

The chain employs TRBV4-3 and TRBJ2-3; 9 bases agree with TRBD1. Losses at the gene ends were 2 bases for V and 4 bases for J; bases not matched to a gene: 7. This CDR3 contains 16 residues. CDR1 is LGHNA, CDR2 YSLEER, per germline. The CDR3 nucleotides are TGCGCCAGCAGCCAATCCGGGACAGGGTCGGCAGATACGCAGTATTTT. Amino acids: CASSQSGTGSADTQYF.

The V call is TRBV10-3, the J call TRBJ2-7; 7 bases match TRBD1. This CDR3 contains 16 residues. Germline V CDR1 and CDR2: ENHRY, SYGVKD. V lost 8 bases to trimming and J lost 4 bases; unmatched junction nucleotides: 17. In DNA form, the CDR3 reads TGTGCCATCCGCCGGGACAGAGATGGGATAGGGTACGAGCAGTACTTC. Translation: CAIRRDRDGIGYEQYF.